These 23 T cell receptor beta chains came from one sample sequenced in a study of T cells in Graves' hyperthyroidism and ophthalmopathy. RNA transcripts yielded amplified TCR beta CDR3 regions. During a first-round RT-PCR of the TCR CDR3, the HTBI primer set was used. TCRdb re-analysed the multiplex PCR reads in MiXCR, keeping a single row per CDR3 protein. Counted here are hundreds of thousands of distinct CDR3 sequences, 15% to 20% occurring once; the ten biggest clones make up 15% to 20%. The specimen was blood. The receptors originated from a woman in her 50s with Graves' hyperthyroidism that later progressed to Graves' ophthalmopathy.

Many counts were recorded for this clonotype. This chain joins TRBV6-5 and TRBJ1-1, with D tentatively TRBD1 (6 bases). V lost 4 bases and J lost 1, with 16 bases in between. The CDR3 runs to 16 residues. In germline, CDR1 is MNHEY, CDR2 SVGAGI. CDR3 residues: CASSSPDRIKNTEAFF. The CDR3 nucleotides read TGTGCCAGCAGTTCCCCCGACAGGATCAAGAACACTGAAGCTTTCTTT.

This clonotype appeared a few times. The rearrangement uses TRBV3-1 and TRBJ1-2; no reliable D call. Trimming cost V 0 bases and J 8 bases, with 16 bases left between them. This CDR3 comprises 15 residues. From germline, CDR1 is LGHDT and CDR2 YNNKEL (reference sequence). The chain's CDR3 is CASSQDLLGRSGYTF. Written as DNA, the CDR3 is TGTGCCAGCAGCCAAGATCTCTTAGGGAGGAGCGGCTACACCTTC. The variable domain in full, with the rest retrieved from reference TRBV3-1 and TRBJ1-2, is DTAVSQTPKYLVTQMGNDKSIKCEQNLGHDTMYWYKQDSKKFLKIMFSYNNKELIINETVPNRFSPKSPDKAHLNLHINSLELGDSAVYFCASSQDLLGRSGYTFGSGTRLTVV.

This rearrangement joins TRBV24-1 to TRBJ2-2, with 9 bases lining up with TRBD1. The germline CDR1 and CDR2 sequences are KGHDR and SFDVKD. The CDR3 contains 16 residues. V shed 4 bases, J shed 2 bases, and the junction held 4 bases outside the gene matches. This CDR3 is CATSDRDRENTGELFF. CDR3 sequence (DNA): TGTGCCACCAGTGACCGGGACAGGGAAAACACCGGGGAGCTGTTTTTT.

This clonotype occurred a few times. The chain links TRBV7-6 to TRBJ1-4, with 11 positions matching TRBD1. Germline V gives CDR1 SGHVS, CDR2 FNYEAQ. This CDR3 spans 18 amino acids. With 1 base clipped from V and 2 bases from J, the junction kept 6 bases outside the gene matches. The CDR3 loop is CASSLEGTGGVTNEKLFF. For the CDR3, the DNA is TGTGCCAGCAGCTTAGAGGGGACAGGGGGTGTTACTAATGAAAAACTGTTTTTT.

V usage is TRBV12-3 or TRBV12-4 and J usage is TRBJ1-2, with 7 bases aligning to TRBD1. After removal of 7 bases from V and 5 bases from J, the junction contained 4 bases not matched to a gene. The CDR3 totals 12 residues. In DNA, the CDR3 is TGTGCCAGCACCCAGGGGGGGTATGGCTACACCTTC. The encoded protein is CASTQGGYGYTF.

The chain couples TRBV30 to TRBJ1-2; TRBD1 is a possible D gene (5 bases). CDR1 and CDR2 (germline): GTSNPN, SVGIG (reference sequence). V dropped 2 bases and J dropped 4 bases, with 20 bases sitting between them. The CDR3 covers 16 residues. The CDR3 coding sequence is TGTGCCTGGAGTCTTGAGAGTGGGGGGACGCTCTATGGCTACACCTTC. It specifies CAWSLESGGTLYGYTF.

This clonotype occurred many times. The V gene is TRBV27, the J gene TRBJ1-4; D ambiguous. The length of the CDR3 is 14 residues. V was pared by 2 bases and J by 4 bases, with 8 bases between. Germline V lookup: CDR1 MNHEY, CDR2 SMNVEV (reference sequence). The CDR3 protein is CASSLQSFNEKLFF. The CDR3 DNA follows: TGTGCCAGCAGTTTACAAAGCTTTAATGAAAAACTGTTTTTT. The entire variable domain, with the rest obtained from reference TRBV27 and TRBJ1-4, is as follows: EAQVTQNPRYLITVTGKKLTVTCSQNMNHEYMSWYRQDPGLGLRQIYYSMNVEVTDKGDVPEGYKVSRKEKRNFPLILESPSPNQTSLYFCASSLQSFNEKLFFGSGTQLSVL.

This clonotype was detected ten times or more. CDR3 sequence reads: CASSLGRGPYNEQFF. CDR3 bases: TGCGCCAGCAGCTTGGGGCGGGGACCCTACAATGAGCAGTTCTTC. This rearrangement joins TRBV5-1 to TRBJ2-1, with D maybe TRBD2 (6 bases). This CDR3 spans 15 amino acids. V was trimmed by 0 bases and J by 2 bases, leaving 9 bases between them. Germline assignment: CDR1 SGHRS and CDR2 YFSETQ.

This chain joins TRBV6-1 and TRBJ2-2, with D uncertain. Deletions cut 10 bases from V and 6 bases from J, with 15 bases between. Germline values: CDR1 MNHNS, CDR2 SASEGT. The CDR3 spans 13 residues. In DNA, the CDR3 is TGTGCCATCAGGCAGGTGCCTGCCGGGGAGCTGTTTTTT. Its protein product is CAIRQVPAGELFF.

This clonotype was observed a handful of times. V is TRBV19 and J is TRBJ1-5; TRBD1 might be the D (5 bases). The germline CDR1 and CDR2 sequences are LNHDA and SQIVND (reference sequence). Trimming removed 5 bases at V and 5 bases at J, with 16 bases between. This CDR3 is built from 15 residues. The CDR3 sequence is CASSPSGTLDQPQHF. In nucleotides, the CDR3 is TGTGCCAGTAGTCCTTCCGGGACGCTAGATCAGCCCCAGCATTTT.

The table lists this clonotype with many counts. This chain joins TRBV12-3 or TRBV12-4 and TRBJ2-6; 8 bases line up with TRBD1. Germline trimming cut 6 bases from V and 2 bases from J; bases unmatched to any gene: 3. This CDR3 has 15 residues. CDR3 sequence: CASRLQGAGANVLTF. CDR3 nucleotide sequence: TGTGCCAGCAGATTACAGGGGGCTGGGGCCAACGTCCTGACTTTC.

This clonotype has at least ten counts. The chain employs TRBV3-1 and TRBJ1-3, with D tentatively TRBD1 (6 bases). There are 16 residues in the CDR3. Deletions cut 0 bases from V and 3 bases from J, with 12 bases between. Germline-derived CDR1 and CDR2 are LGHDT and YNNKEL (reference sequence). This CDR3 is CASSQDRGALGNTIYF. The CDR3 DNA sequence: TGTGCCAGCAGCCAAGATCGGGGGGCGCTTGGAAACACCATATATTTT.

This clonotype was counted many times. This rearrangement joins TRBV7-8 to TRBJ1-1, with a tentative D call TRBD1 (6 bases). Germline CDR1 SGHVS, CDR2 FQNEAQ. The V gene lost 2 bases and the J gene lost 0 bases, with 16 bases spanning the gap. This CDR3 has 17 residues. In DNA, the CDR3 is TGTGCCAGCAGCTTAAGACCCACAGGGATGCTGAACACTGAAGCTTTCTTT. Amino acid sequence: CASSLRPTGMLNTEAFF.

The chain employs TRBV28 and TRBJ2-4, with TRBD1 identical over 7 bases. Germline values: CDR1 MDHEN, CDR2 SYDVKM. V gave up 5 bases and J gave up 6 bases; unmatched junction bases: 7. The length of the CDR3 is 14 residues. The DNA for the CDR3 is TGTGCCAGCAGTCGACAGGGTTTGGGAAACATTCAGTACTTC. Its translation is CASSRQGLGNIQYF.

There are many counts of this clonotype. The CDR3 region is CASSWDREYEQYF. The DNA for the CDR3 is TGTGCCAGCAGCTGGGACAGGGAATACGAGCAGTACTTC. This chain uses TRBV11-2 with TRBJ2-7; 9 bases are a match to TRBD1. This CDR3 contains 13 residues. V gave up 4 bases and J gave up 4 bases; unmatched junction bases: 2. CDR1 is SGHAT, CDR2 FQNNGV, per germline.

With respect to this clonotype: It may be a read error: a sequence one base away is much more abundant. CDR3 sequence (DNA): TGTCCCACCAGCAGAGATTCGGGCAGTAGGAACACCATATATTTT. The encoded protein is CPTSRDSGSRNTIYF. The chain employs TRBV15 and TRBJ1-3; D not resolved. The CDR3 contains 15 residues. Germline CDR1 LNHNV, CDR2 YYDKDF (reference sequence).

This clonotype came up many times. This sequence joins TRBV12-3 or TRBV12-4 and TRBJ2-7; TRBD1 might be the D (6 bases). This CDR3 is 14 amino acids long. V lost 5 bases to trimming and J lost 0 bases, with 11 bases between them. The CDR3 protein is CASSGQMSSYEQYF. The CDR3 coding sequence is TGTGCCAGCAGTGGACAGATGAGCTCCTACGAGCAGTACTTC.

This clonotype was found a few times. The V gene is TRBV19, the J gene TRBJ1-6, with 11 bases lining up with TRBD1. J was trimmed by 7 bases and V by 4 bases; bases with no gene match: 9. The CDR3 length is 17 residues. Germline V gene data show CDR1 as LNHDA and CDR2 as SQIVND (reference sequence). The CDR3 loop is CASSTRTGGVSNSPLHF. The CDR3 coding sequence is TGTGCCAGTAGTACCCGGACAGGGGGCGTTTCAAATTCACCCCTCCACTTT.

This clonotype was seen a handful of times. The rearrangement links TRBV3-1 to TRBJ1-6; 8 bases agree with TRBD1. The CDR3 loop spans 17 amino acids. Germline CDR1 reads LGHDT; CDR2 reads YNNKEL (reference sequence). The junction had 7 bases not matched to a gene; V was cut back by 4 bases and J by 2 bases. Written as DNA, the CDR3 is TGTGCCAGCAGCCCCCCGACAGGGGCCGCCTATAATTCACCCCTCCACTTT. Translating it yields CASSPPTGAAYNSPLHF.

This clonotype was recorded many times. J is TRBJ1-5 and V is TRBV6-2 or TRBV6-3, with D tentatively TRBD1 (6 bases). CDR3 length: 17 amino acids. Looked up from germline, CDR1 is MNHEY and CDR2 is SVGEGT. V shed 4 bases and J shed 4 bases, with 20 bases lying between them. The CDR3 sequence is CASSSFTKTGTNQPQHF. DNA of the CDR3: TGTGCCAGCAGTTCTTTCACAAAGACAGGAACGAATCAGCCCCAGCATTTT.

Comments on this clonotype: A read error may explain this, as a much larger clone is one base away. The rearrangement links TRBV12-3 or TRBV12-4 to TRBJ2-3; 7 bases match TRBD2. J gave up 3 bases and V 6 bases, and 9 bases lay outside the gene matches. The length of the CDR3 is 15 residues. The CDR3 DNA follows: TGTGCCAGCAGACAGTCGAGCGGGGTGACAGATACGCAGTATTTT. Translation gives CASRQSSGVTDTQYF.

This clonotype came up many times. J is TRBJ2-1 and V is TRBV20-1; 7 bases match TRBD1. The V gene end was trimmed by 3 bases and the J gene end by 6 bases; junction bases not matched to a gene: 5. CDR1 is DFQATT and CDR2 is SNEGSKA in the germline V gene (reference sequence). The CDR3 is 13 residues long. For the CDR3, the DNA is TGCAGTGCTAGGGGACAGTTGGCCAATGAGCAGTTCTTC. Amino acids: CSARGQLANEQFF.

This clonotype has a handful of counts. The gene calls are TRBV30 and TRBJ2-4, with 7 bases lining up with TRBD1. CDR1 GTSNPN and CDR2 SVGIG come from the germline V gene (reference sequence). The CDR3 consists of 15 residues. V was pared by 1 base and J by 5 bases, with 8 bases of the junction left unmatched. Here the CDR3 reads CAWSADRDRENIQYF. DNA for the CDR3: TGTGCCTGGAGTGCCGACAGGGATCGAGAAAACATTCAGTACTTC.